These 26 T cell receptor beta chains came from one sample sequenced in a study of blood T cell repertoires in COVID-19 (dated by TCRdb to the early 2020s). Libraries were made using the immunoSEQ multiplex PCR assay. This is the immuneACCESS table as TCRdb keeps it, with only in-frame sequences that have V and J called. A part of the clones is gone; compared with another copy, unresolved V genes explain less than half, and the rest is unexplained. A total of fewer than 75,000 clones appear in this sample, 90% of them only once. The ten most abundant clones make up just over 9% of the sample. The sample comprised peripheral blood. These receptor sequences come from a human donor in a cohort sampled during active COVID-19.

CDR3 residues: CASSSKTGHSIYEQYF. CDR3 nucleotides: TGTGCCAGCAGTTCAAAAACGGGACACTCAATCTACGAGCAGTACTTC. The chain uses TRBV6-5 and TRBJ2-7; tentatively, D is TRBD1 (6 bases). In germline, CDR1 is MNHEY, CDR2 SVGAGI. This CDR3 contains 16 residues. Trimming took off 4 bases at V and 3 bases at J, with 19 bases between the two ends.

The chain joins TRBV10-3 to TRBJ2-1, with D possibly TRBD2 on 6 matching bases. The CDR3 contains 16 residues. Germline V gene lookup returns CDR1 ENHRY and CDR2 SYGVKD. V dropped 0 bases and J dropped 6 bases, with 15 bases sitting between them. The CDR3 loop reads CAISESNGGITNEQFF. The CDR3 nucleotides are TGTGCCATCAGTGAGTCGAATGGCGGGATCACCAATGAGCAGTTCTTC.

The chain employs TRBV30 and TRBJ1-6; D remains unclear. Germline V gene lookup returns CDR1 GTSNPN and CDR2 SVGIG (reference sequence). Trimming stripped 4 bases from V and 5 bases from J, with 9 bases between. CDR3 length: 13 amino acids. The CDR3, as DNA: TGTGCCTGGAAGAGCGTTCATAATTCACCCCTCCACTTT. Encoded protein: CAWKSVHNSPLHF.

The chain recombines TRBV5-1 with TRBJ2-5; the match to TRBD2 covers 10 bases. This CDR3 has 17 residues. Trimming took 2 bases from V and 1 from J; bases not matched to a gene: 8. Per the germline V gene, CDR1 is SGHRS and CDR2 is YFSETQ. The CDR3 region is CASSFRGTSEIQETQYF. DNA of the CDR3: TGCGCCAGCAGCTTTCGGGGGACTAGCGAAATCCAAGAGACCCAGTACTTC.

The chain combines TRBV6-6 with TRBJ2-2; 8 nucleotides match TRBD2. Germline CDR1 is MNHNY and CDR2 is SVGAGI (reference sequence). The CDR3 contains 15 residues. J was trimmed by 4 bases and V by 5 bases; bases with no gene match: 6. For the CDR3, the DNA is TGTGCCAGCAGTACCGGGACTAGGGGCACCGGGGAGCTGTTTTTT. Translating gives CASSTGTRGTGELFF.

This rearrangement joins TRBV28 to TRBJ1-4; TRBD1 aligns across 10 bases. The CDR3 sequence is 17 residues long. Germline V CDR1 and CDR2: MDHEN, SYDVKM. Germline trimming cut 6 bases from V and 3 bases from J; bases unmatched to any gene: 10. The CDR3 DNA reads as TGTGCCAGCAGCACGCGACAGGGGGCGTGGGCTAATGAAAAACTGTTTTTT. It translates to CASSTRQGAWANEKLFF.

V usage is TRBV28 and J usage is TRBJ2-3, with 7 bases matching TRBD1. V shed 3 bases and J 4 bases; nucleotides not matched to a gene: 13. The V gene's germline CDR1 is MDHEN and CDR2 SYDVKM. The CDR3 runs 17 residues. As DNA, the CDR3 is TGTGCCAGCAGTTTTGAGGGGAACAGGGGCCGAGCAGATACGCAGTATTTT. Protein sequence: CASSFEGNRGRADTQYF.

The chain links TRBV18 to TRBJ1-6, with D unresolved. Germline V lookup: CDR1 KGHSH, CDR2 LQKENI. CDR3 size: 17 residues. Trimming removed 4 bases at V and 0 bases at J, with 13 bases between. Written as DNA, the CDR3 is TGTGCCAGCTCACAAAATATACCGAGCTCCTATAATTCACCCCTCCACTTT. It translates to CASSQNIPSSYNSPLHF. The full variable domain, with the rest looked up from reference TRBV18 and TRBJ1-6, is NAGVMQNPRHLVRRRGQEARLRCSPMKGHSHVYWYRQLPEEGLKFMVYLQKENIIDESGMPKERFSAEFPKEGPSILRIQQVVRGDSAAYFCASSQNIPSSYNSPLHFGNGTRLTVT.

The chain couples TRBV6-2 or TRBV6-3 to TRBJ2-7, with D perhaps matching TRBD1 (5 bases). Germline assignment: CDR1 MNHEY and CDR2 SVGEGT. This CDR3 has 16 amino acids. Trimming removed 2 bases from V and 0 bases from J, with 14 bases in between. Here the CDR3 DNA reads TGTGCCAGCAGTTACGACAGAACCTCCTCCTCCTACGAGCAGTACTTC. Protein: CASSYDRTSSSYEQYF.

The count of this clone is one. The gene calls are TRBV5-1 and TRBJ1-1; 10 bases fit TRBD1. The CDR3 is made up of 12 amino acids. V was pared by 8 bases and J by 5 bases, with 3 bases of the junction left unmatched. CDR1 is SGHRS and CDR2 is YFSETQ in the germline V gene. The CDR3 sequence: CASWDRGTEAFF. The DNA for the CDR3 is TGCGCCAGTTGGGACAGGGGTACTGAAGCTTTCTTT.

The rearrangement joins TRBV5-1 to TRBJ2-2; D possibly corresponds to TRBD2 (5 bases). Germline V gene lookup returns CDR1 SGHRS and CDR2 YFSETQ. This CDR3 has 15 residues. Trimming took 0 bases from V and 4 from J, leaving 10 bases between them. DNA for the CDR3: TGCGCCAGCAGCTTGGATGTTGGGAGCACCGGGGAGCTGTTTTTT. Its translation: CASSLDVGSTGELFF.

The chain couples TRBV23-1 to TRBJ2-2; 16 bases are a match to TRBD2. TRBV23-1 is an ORF, and what it does is uncertain. The CDR3 extends over 17 amino acids. After removal of 8 bases from V and 5 bases from J, the junction contained 8 bases not matched to a gene. Here the CDR3 reads CASLQGLAGGGTGELFF. CDR3 DNA sequence: TGCGCCAGCCTACAGGGACTAGCGGGAGGGGGGACCGGGGAGCTGTTTTTT.

This clone has more than one count but fewer than ten. This sequence joins TRBV12-3 or TRBV12-4 and TRBJ2-1, with D perhaps matching TRBD1 (5 bases). Deletions cut 10 bases from V and 6 bases from J, with 16 bases between. The CDR3 sequence is 13 residues long. The CDR3 loop reads CATRGLAANEQFF. CDR3 sequence (DNA): TGTGCCACAAGGGGTTTGGCTGCCAATGAGCAGTTCTTC.

This clone appeared a single time. The chain has TRBV24-1 and TRBJ2-1; 10 bases line up with TRBD2. The V segment lost 0 bases and the J segment 6 bases; nucleotides outside the gene matches: 10. The CDR3 sequence is 18 residues long. CDR1 and CDR2 from the germline V gene are KGHDR and SFDVKD. The CDR3 DNA follows: TGTGCCACCAGTGATTTGCATTTAACACTAGCGGGGTTCAATGAGCAGTTCTTC. Its translation: CATSDLHLTLAGFNEQFF.

The chain couples TRBV7-2 to TRBJ2-1, with D tentatively TRBD2 (6 bases). Germline V gives CDR1 SGHTA, CDR2 FQGNSA. There are 14 residues in the CDR3. V lost 1 base to trimming and J lost 9 bases, with 13 bases between them. CDR3 loop: CASSLVSGRSEQFF. CDR3 DNA: TGTGCCAGCAGCTTAGTATCCGGGAGAAGTGAGCAGTTCTTC.

This clone showed up just once. This same CDR3 is encoded by further DNA sequences in the sample. V usage is TRBV28 and J usage is TRBJ1-5; no clear D gene. V shed 2 bases and J shed 7 bases, with 6 bases lying between them. The CDR3 has 12 residues. The germline gives CDR1 MDHEN, CDR2 SYDVKM. CDR3: CASSLLRQPQHF. The CDR3 DNA reads TGTGCCAGCAGTTTACTTCGGCAGCCCCAGCATTTT.

The chain couples TRBV6-5 to TRBJ2-7, with TRBD2 as a possible D gene (6 bases). Trimming left V 0 bases short and J 2 bases short, with 14 bases between. This CDR3 has 16 residues. CDR1 and CDR2 (germline): MNHEY, SVGAGI. This CDR3 is CASSYSVGGKPYEQYF. CDR3 nucleotide sequence: TGTGCCAGCAGTTACTCAGTCGGCGGGAAACCCTACGAGCAGTACTTC.

The chain is built from TRBV15 and TRBJ1-4, with 10 bases identical to TRBD1. The V gene's germline CDR1 is LNHNV and CDR2 YYDKDF (reference sequence). With V trimmed by 0 bases and J by 8 bases, 3 bases remained unmatched. There are 15 residues in the CDR3. CDR3 amino acids: CATSRETGGWEKLFF. CDR3 sequence (DNA): TGTGCCACCAGCAGAGAGACAGGGGGCTGGGAAAAACTGTTTTTT. Full variable domain (remainder filled in from reference TRBV15 and TRBJ1-4): DAMVIQNPRYQVTQFGKPVTLSCSQTLNHNVMYWYQQKSSQAPKLLFHYYDKDFNNEADTPDNFQSRRPNTSFCFLDIRSPGLGDTAMYLCATSRETGGWEKLFFGSGTQLSVL.

The rearrangement joins TRBV9 to TRBJ2-1; 11 bases are shared with TRBD2. V was pared by 3 bases and J by 5 bases, with 7 bases of the junction left unmatched. CDR3 size: 16 residues. Germline values: CDR1 SGDLS, CDR2 YYNGEE. The CDR3, as DNA: TGTGCCAGCAGCGCCCCCCTAGCGGGAGGTCACAATGAGCAGTTCTTC. It is translated as CASSAPLAGGHNEQFF. The whole variable domain, remainder taken from reference TRBV9 and TRBJ2-1, is DSGVTQTPKHLITATGQRVTLRCSPRSGDLSVYWYQQSLDQGLQFLIQYYNGEERAKGNILERFSAQQFPDLHSELNLSSLELGDSALYFCASSAPLAGGHNEQFFGPGTRLTVL.

The CDR3 coding sequence is TGTGCCAGCAGCCAAGCAACAGGGACCGGGGAGCTGTTTTTT. This codes for CASSQATGTGELFF. The rearrangement links TRBV3-1 (or the pseudogene TRBV3-2) to TRBJ2-2, with a weak D call TRBD1 (6 bases). Deletions cut 1 base from V and 5 bases from J, with 8 bases between. The CDR3 is made up of 14 amino acids. CDR1 is LGHDT and CDR2 is YNNKEL in the germline V gene (reference sequence).

CDR3 loop: CASSAGRAANEQFF. CDR3 nucleotide sequence: TGTGCCAGCAGTGCCGGGAGGGCCGCCAATGAGCAGTTCTTC. The chain couples TRBV2 to TRBJ2-1; 8 nucleotides line up with TRBD2. In germline, CDR1 is SNHLY, CDR2 FYNNEI. This CDR3 comprises 14 residues. The V segment lost 4 bases and the J segment 6 bases; nucleotides outside the gene matches: 5.

This sequence joins TRBV4-2 and TRBJ2-7; D perhaps matches TRBD2 (7 bases). Germline V CDR1 and CDR2: LGHNA, YNFKEQ. V was cut by 4 bases and J by 6 bases, with 22 bases left in between. This CDR3 spans 16 amino acids. The CDR3 DNA reads as TGTGCCAGCAGCCTGGGGGGGGGCGGGGTTTTCTCCGAGCAGTACTTC. Amino acid sequence: CASSLGGGGVFSEQYF.

This chain connects TRBV3-1 (or the pseudogene TRBV3-2) to TRBJ2-1; 8 bases fit TRBD2. The CDR3 length is 20 residues. The V segment lost 1 base and the J segment 2 bases; nucleotides outside the gene matches: 16. Germline CDR1 reads LGHDT; CDR2 reads YNNKEL (reference sequence). CDR3 in DNA: TGTGCCAGCAGCCAAGCCGTCGGGGCTAGCGGGCCCGCTACCTACAATGAGCAGTTCTTC. Translating it yields CASSQAVGASGPATYNEQFF.

The chain uses TRBV11-2 and TRBJ2-6; maybe TRBD2 (6 bases). V lost 5 bases and J lost 0, with 8 bases in between. The CDR3 extends over 15 amino acids. Germline CDR1 reads SGHAT; CDR2 reads FQNNGV. This CDR3 reads CASSRGSSGANVLTF. CDR3 coding DNA: TGTGCCAGCAGCCGGGGGTCCTCTGGGGCCAACGTCCTGACTTTC.

J is TRBJ1-2 and V is TRBV6-2 or TRBV6-3, with D possibly TRBD1 on 6 matching bases. This CDR3 region has 14 residues. Germline loops: CDR1 MNHEY, CDR2 SVGEGT. Trimming removed 6 bases from V and 6 bases from J, with 17 bases in between. The CDR3 region is CASSSGHPRDGYTF. The CDR3 DNA sequence: TGTGCCAGCAGCTCGGGACACCCGAGGGATGGCTACACCTTC.

The chain employs TRBV6-5 and TRBJ2-7; D perhaps matches TRBD1 (5 bases). This CDR3 has 11 residues. The germline V gene encodes CDR1 MNHEY and CDR2 SVGAGI. The V gene lost 7 bases and the J gene lost 3 bases, with 7 bases spanning the gap. The chain's CDR3 is CASKGDYEQYF. The CDR3 DNA reads as TGTGCCAGCAAAGGGGACTACGAGCAGTACTTC.